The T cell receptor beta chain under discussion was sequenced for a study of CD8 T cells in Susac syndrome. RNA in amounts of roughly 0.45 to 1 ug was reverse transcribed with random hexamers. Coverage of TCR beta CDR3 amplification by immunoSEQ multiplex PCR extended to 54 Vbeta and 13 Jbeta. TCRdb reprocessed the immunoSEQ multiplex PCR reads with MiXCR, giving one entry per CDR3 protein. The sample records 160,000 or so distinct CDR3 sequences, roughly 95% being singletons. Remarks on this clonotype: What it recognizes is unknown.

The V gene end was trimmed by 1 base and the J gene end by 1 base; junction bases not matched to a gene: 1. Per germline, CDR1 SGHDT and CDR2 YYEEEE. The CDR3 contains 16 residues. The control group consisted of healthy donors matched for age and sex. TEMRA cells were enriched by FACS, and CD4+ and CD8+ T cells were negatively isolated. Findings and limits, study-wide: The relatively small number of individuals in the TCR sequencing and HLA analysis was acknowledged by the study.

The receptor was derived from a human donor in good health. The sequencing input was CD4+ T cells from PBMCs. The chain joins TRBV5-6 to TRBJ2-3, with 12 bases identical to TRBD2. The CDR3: CASSLRTSGGTDTQYF. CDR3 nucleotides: TGTGCCAGCAGCTTGAGGACTAGCGGGGGCACAGATACGCAGTATTTT.